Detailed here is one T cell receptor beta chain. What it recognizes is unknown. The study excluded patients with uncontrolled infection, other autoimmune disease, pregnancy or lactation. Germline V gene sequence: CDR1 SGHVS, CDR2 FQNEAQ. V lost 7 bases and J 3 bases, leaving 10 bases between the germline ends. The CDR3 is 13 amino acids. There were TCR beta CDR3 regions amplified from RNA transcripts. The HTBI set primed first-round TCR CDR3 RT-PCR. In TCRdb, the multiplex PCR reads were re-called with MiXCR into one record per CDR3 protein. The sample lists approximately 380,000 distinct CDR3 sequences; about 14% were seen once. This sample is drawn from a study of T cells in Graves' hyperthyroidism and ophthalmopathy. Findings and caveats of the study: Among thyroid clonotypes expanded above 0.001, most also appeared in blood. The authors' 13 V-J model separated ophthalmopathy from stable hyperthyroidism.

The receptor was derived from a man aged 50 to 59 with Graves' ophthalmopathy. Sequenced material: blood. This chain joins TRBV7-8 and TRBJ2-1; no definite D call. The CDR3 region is CASTYTSYNEQFF. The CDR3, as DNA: TGTGCCAGCACCTACACCAGCTACAATGAGCAGTTCTTC.